A selection of T cell receptor beta chains follows, all from one sample in a study of cytomegalovirus exposure and HLA in healthy donors. TCRdb keeps only in-frame clones here, not all; method: immunoSEQ multiplex PCR. The table records 100,000 to 150,000 clones, more than 80% of them present only once. The sample comprised PBMCs. These receptors all come from a man aged 40-55 years in good health and CMV-seronegative. The CDR3 runs from the conserved cysteine through the conserved F or W. D genes are given only for firm matches. Part of the rows lack a size; the others show once, few, many or a class for expanded clones.

>.|TRBJ2-3|TRBV6-1|.
TGTGCCAGCGAGGGGGGGCGCGGTTATACAGATACGCAGTATTTT
CASEGGRGYTDTQYF
>.|TRBJ2-5|TRBV4-2|.
TGTGCCACCAGCTTGACAAGCACGGAGACCCAGTACTTC
CATSLTSTETQYF
>.|TRBJ2-1|TRBV6-1|.
TGTGCCAGCAGCTGGGACTTTAGCGGCTACAATGAGCAGTTCTTC
CASSWDFSGYNEQFF
>once|TRBJ2-3|TRBV9|TRBD2
TGTGCCAGCAGCGTGGGGGGGGTAGCGGGGGATACGCAGTATTTT
CASSVGGVAGDTQYF
>.|TRBJ2-7|TRBV5-4|.
TGTGCCAGCAGCTTGGGGAGGAACGGGCGCGAGCAGTACTTC
CASSLGRNGREQYF
>.|TRBJ2-3|TRBV7-2|TRBD2
TGTGCCAACAGATTAGCGGGAGGCACAGATACGCAGTATTTT
CANRLAGGTDTQYF
>.|TRBJ2-3|TRBV28|.
TGTGCCAGCAGTCGCGGGGACGGCACAGATACGCAGTATTTT
CASSRGDGTDTQYF
>once|TRBJ2-1|TRBV7-3|TRBD2
TGTGCCAGCAGCTTAAGACTAGCGGGCCACAATGAGCAGTTCTTC
CASSLRLAGHNEQFF
>.|TRBJ2-7|TRBV28|.
TGTGCCAGCAGCAGACTTCGGTTCGAGCAGTACTTC
CASSRLRFEQYF
>.|TRBJ2-7|TRBV25-1|.
TGTGCCAGCCTGACAGAGTACGAGCAGTACTTC
CASLTEYEQYF
>.|TRBJ2-7|TRBV7-9|.
TGTGCCAGCAGCTCCCCCGTCAAGAGCGAGGGGAGGTACGAGCAGTACTTC
CASSSPVKSEGRYEQYF
>.|TRBJ1-2|TRBV19|.
TGTGCCATTAAAATCGGCTATGGCTACACCTTC
CAIKIGYGYTF
>.|TRBJ1-2|TRBV19|.
TGTGCCAGTAGTATGACGGGACTAGCTAACTATGGCTACACCTTC
CASSMTGLANYGYTF
>.|TRBJ1-2|TRBV29-1|.
TGCAGCGTTGAAAGCGGCTTGTACAGCTATGGCTACACCTTC
CSVESGLYSYGYTF
>few|TRBJ1-2|TRBV9|TRBD1
TGTGCCAGCAGCGTAGAGGTGACAGGGATTGGCGGCTACACCTTC
CASSVEVTGIGGYTF